This T cell receptor beta chain derives from a study of quantifying T cell responses using KT2 cells. In the study overall: TCR alpha and beta constant-region primers primed reverse transcription of RNA.

An oligo carrying a UMI was ligated to the cDNA 3' end. An equimolar mix of RC1.1 and RC1.2 primed the beta chain across TRBC1 and TRBC2. TCRdb re-derived calls from the UMI-ligation and nested PCR reads in MiXCR, one entry per CDR3 protein. The sample carries approximately 60,000 distinct CDR3 sequences, about 12% recorded once. Per germline, CDR1 SGHAT and CDR2 FQNNGV. The CDR3 sequence is 13 residues long. The V end was cut by 0 bases, the J end by 8 bases, with 10 bases between. The chain has TRBV11-2 and TRBJ1-1; D not certain. The specimen sequenced was PBMCs spiked with cells of the T cell clone KT2. This sequence was found in a human donor. The chain's CDR3 is CASSLEVSIEAFF. The CDR3 bases are TGTGCCAGCAGCTTAGAAGTTTCCATAGAAGCTTTCTTT.